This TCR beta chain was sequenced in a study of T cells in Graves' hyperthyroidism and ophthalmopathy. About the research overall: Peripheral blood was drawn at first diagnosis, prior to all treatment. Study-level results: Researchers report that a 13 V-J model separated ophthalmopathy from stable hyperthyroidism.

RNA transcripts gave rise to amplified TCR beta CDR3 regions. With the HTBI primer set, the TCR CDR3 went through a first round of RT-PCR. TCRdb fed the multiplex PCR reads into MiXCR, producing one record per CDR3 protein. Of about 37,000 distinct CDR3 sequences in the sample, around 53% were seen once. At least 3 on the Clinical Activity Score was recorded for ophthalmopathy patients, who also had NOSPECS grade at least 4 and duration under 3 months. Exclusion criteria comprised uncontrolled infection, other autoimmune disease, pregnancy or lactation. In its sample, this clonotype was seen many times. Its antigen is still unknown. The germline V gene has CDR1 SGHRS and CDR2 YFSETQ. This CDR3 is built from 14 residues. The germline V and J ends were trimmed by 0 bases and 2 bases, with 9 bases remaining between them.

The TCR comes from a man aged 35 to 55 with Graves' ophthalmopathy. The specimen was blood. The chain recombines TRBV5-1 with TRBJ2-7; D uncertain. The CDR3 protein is CASSLEATPYEQYF. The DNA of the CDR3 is TGCGCCAGCAGCTTGGAGGCGACTCCCTACGAGCAGTACTTC.